The 21 T cell receptor beta chains listed next were all sequenced from one sample in a study of blood T cells in healthy people across ages. The authors ran a second PCR of 7 to 11 cycles using a sample-barcoded 5' primer and a J-beta primer mix. TCRdb re-analysed the 5' RACE reads in MiXCR, keeping a single row per CDR3 protein. The sample gives some 1 million distinct CDR3 sequences, 45% of which show up once; 18% is in the top ten. The sample taken for sequencing was blood. These receptors all come from a woman in her sixties in good health.

The rearrangement links TRBV7-2 to TRBJ2-5, with 7 bases fitting TRBD1. There are 15 residues in the CDR3. The V gene end was trimmed by 4 bases and the J gene end by 5 bases; junction bases not matched to a gene: 10. Germline CDR1 reads SGHTA; CDR2 reads FQGNSA. The DNA of the CDR3 is TGTGCCAGCAGCTCTCGACAGGGCCTGGGGGAGACCCAGTACTTC. As protein: CASSSRQGLGETQYF.

With regard to this clonotype: Its ends do not fully match the called genes, so a read error is possible. The J gene is TRBJ2-1, the V gene TRBV9; D may be TRBD1 or TRBD2 (5 bases each). Looked up from germline, CDR1 is SGDLS and CDR2 is YYNGEE. There are 15 residues in the CDR3. CDR3 amino acids: CASSNMPGGPSEQFF. CDR3 bases: TGCGCCAGTTCAAACATGCCTGGGGGTCCGAGTGAGCAGTTCTTC.

Comment on this clonotype: A read error may produce the germline difference seen at one junction end. The chain employs TRBV29-1 and TRBJ1-1; 7 bases are shared with TRBD1. Germline V CDR1 and CDR2: SQVTM, ANQGSEA. The CDR3 sequence is 14 residues long. CDR3 nucleotides: TGCGGCGTGACAGGGTATAATGGGGACACTGAAGCTTTCTTT. Translating it yields CGVTGYNGDTEAFF.

The CDR3 DNA reads TGTGCCATCAGTGACCAGGAGTCGGGCCCACATGGGCAGTACTTC. Encoded protein: CAISDQESGPHGQYF. The gene calls are TRBV10-3 and TRBJ2-4, with unresolved D. CDR3 length: 15 residues. Germline V gene sequence: CDR1 ENHRY, CDR2 SYGVKD. Trimming shortened V by 3 bases and J by 13 bases, and 22 bases separated the two germline ends.

The chain couples TRBV10-3 to TRBJ1-2; no reliable D call. V lost 0 bases and J lost 8, with 13 bases in between. Germline CDR1 is ENHRY and CDR2 is SYGVKD. The CDR3 loop spans 14 amino acids. The CDR3 nucleotides are TGTGCCATCAGTGAGTCGGAAGTTAACCGGGGCTACACCTTC. Translation: CAISESEVNRGYTF.

The V and J genes are TRBV7-9 and TRBJ2-7; 7 bases agree with TRBD2. The CDR3 loop spans 14 amino acids. The V gene end was trimmed by 5 bases and the J gene end by 2 bases; junction bases not matched to a gene: 6. Germline lookup yields CDR1 SEHNR and CDR2 FQNEAQ (reference sequence). The CDR3 DNA follows: TGTGCCAGCAGCCCCCCTAGCGGCCCCTACGAGCAGTACTTC. Residues: CASSPPSGPYEQYF.

Only a few counts were recorded for this clonotype. The DNA for the CDR3 is TGCAGCGCCCTCCTCGCTTCGGGGCAGCCCCAGCATTTT. The encoded protein is CSALLASGQPQHF. The chain has TRBV29-1 and TRBJ1-5; no clear D. The V gene's germline CDR1 is SQVTM and CDR2 ANQGSEA. The CDR3 is 13 residues long. The V end lost 7 bases, the J end lost 7 bases, and 17 bases lay between the germline ends. Based on the CDR3 plus reference TRBV29-1 and TRBJ1-5, the full variable domain is SAVISQKPSRDICQRGTSLTIQCQVDSQVTMMFWYRQQPGQSLTLIATANQGSEATYESGFVIDKFPISRPNLTFSTLTVSNMSPEDSSIYLCSALLASGQPQHFGDGTRLSIL.

This clonotype was detected a few times. The chain recombines TRBV20-1 with TRBJ1-1, with D possibly TRBD1 on 6 matching bases. Trimming removed 6 bases at V and 5 bases at J, with 19 bases between. CDR3 size: 14 residues. Looked up from germline, CDR1 is DFQATT and CDR2 is SNEGSKA (reference sequence). The CDR3 bases are TGCAGTGCCCCCGGGGGGCGCGGATTGACTGAAGCTTTCTTT. This encodes CSAPGGRGLTEAFF.

This clonotype was counted only a few times. V is TRBV10-3 and J is TRBJ1-2, with TRBD1 matching over 8 bases. Trimming removed 8 bases from V and 2 bases from J; junction bases left unmatched: 16. CDR1 ENHRY and CDR2 SYGVKD come from the germline V gene. The CDR3 length is 17 residues. The CDR3 is CAISKGTGDQLNYGYTF. The CDR3 nucleotides are TGTGCCATCTCTAAGGGGACAGGCGATCAACTCAACTATGGCTACACCTTC.

This clonotype was found many times. The chain recombines TRBV18 with TRBJ2-1; no firm D call. V was trimmed by 8 bases and J by 5 bases, leaving 7 bases between them. Germline V gives CDR1 KGHSH, CDR2 LQKENI. The CDR3 has 11 amino acids. The CDR3 region is CASSPDNEQFF. Written as DNA, the CDR3 is TGTGCCAGCAGCCCGGACAATGAGCAGTTCTTC. Supplemented by reference TRBV18 and TRBJ2-1, the full variable domain reads NAGVMQNPRHLVRRRGQEARLRCSPMKGHSHVYWYRQLPEEGLKFMVYLQKENIIDESGMPKERFSAEFPKEGPSILRIQQVVRGDSAAYFCASSPDNEQFFGPGTRLTVL.

The chain couples TRBV7-3 to TRBJ2-3; a possible D gene is TRBD2 (6 bases). This CDR3 is built from 16 residues. Deletions cut 4 bases from V and 2 bases from J, with 16 bases between. CDR1 and CDR2 (germline): SGHTA, FQGTGA. The CDR3 DNA reads as TGTGCCAGCAGCTCCGGGAGTGGGATAATCACAGATACGCAGTATTTT. Amino acids: CASSSGSGIITDTQYF.

V is TRBV5-1 and J is TRBJ2-7, with 7 nucleotides matching TRBD2. The CDR3 has 14 residues. Unmatched junction bases numbered 8, after V lost 4 bases and J lost 4 bases. Per the germline V gene, CDR1 is SGHRS and CDR2 is YFSETQ. CDR3 sequence reads: CASSGGGLPYEQYF. For the CDR3, the DNA is TGCGCCAGCAGCGGCGGGGGACTCCCTTACGAGCAGTACTTC.

The V and J genes are TRBV29-1 and TRBJ2-7, with 10 nucleotides matching TRBD1. V trimming: 6 bases; J trimming: 6 bases; junction bases outside the gene matches: 5. The CDR3 is 12 amino acids. Looked up from germline, CDR1 is SQVTM and CDR2 is ANQGSEA. The CDR3 nucleotides read TGCAGCGTCGGGACAGGGGTCCCCGAGCAGTACTTC. Protein sequence: CSVGTGVPEQYF.

The rearrangement links TRBV5-1 to TRBJ1-4; 10 nucleotides agree with TRBD1. Germline CDR1 and CDR2: SGHRS and YFSETQ. The ends lost 4 bases at V and 0 bases at J; junction bases unmatched: 3. CDR3 length: 16 amino acids. The CDR3 here is CASSPTGGSTNEKLFF. CDR3 coding DNA: TGCGCCAGCAGCCCGACAGGGGGCTCAACTAATGAAAAACTGTTTTTT.

This clonotype showed up just a few times. This chain uses TRBV12-3 or TRBV12-4 with TRBJ1-1; 7 bases match TRBD1. V shed 1 base and J 9 bases; nucleotides not matched to a gene: 11. There are 15 residues in the CDR3. CDR3 sequence reads: CASSLGTGGYPQAFF. CDR3 in DNA: TGTGCCAGCAGTTTAGGGACAGGAGGCTATCCCCAAGCTTTCTTT.

The V and J genes are TRBV7-9 and TRBJ2-1, with 9 positions matching TRBD1. Germline V gene data show CDR1 as SEHNR and CDR2 as FQNEAQ (reference sequence). V shed 5 bases and J 4 bases; nucleotides not matched to a gene: 6. This CDR3 has 15 amino acids. CDR3 amino acids: CASSRGQGVYNEQFF. The CDR3 DNA follows: TGTGCCAGCAGCAGGGGACAGGGCGTATACAATGAGCAGTTCTTC.

This clonotype was found a few times. This chain's CDR3 is CASMRGTTQETQYF. DNA for the CDR3: TGTGCCAGCATGAGGGGGACTACACAAGAGACCCAGTACTTC. V is TRBV9 and J is TRBJ2-5; perhaps TRBD2 as D (7 bases). Germline CDR1 SGDLS, CDR2 YYNGEE. Trimming pared 6 bases from V and 2 bases from J, leaving 14 bases between. CDR3 length equals 14 residues.

The gene calls are TRBV12-3 or TRBV12-4 and TRBJ2-7; TRBD1 matches at 10 bases. The DNA end is more similar to TRBJ2-5, so the J call may be wrong. The CDR3 loop spans 15 amino acids. The CDR3 is CASTVWGQGRETQYF. The CDR3 DNA reads as TGTGCCAGCACCGTATGGGGACAGGGGAGGGAGACCCAGTACTTC.

This clonotype appeared a single time. The CDR3 sequence is CATSRRQGNTGELFF. DNA for the CDR3: TGTGCCACCAGCAGGAGACAGGGAAACACCGGGGAGCTGTTTTTT. The rearrangement links TRBV15 to TRBJ2-2; 7 bases align to TRBD1. The germline gives CDR1 LNHNV, CDR2 YYDKDF (reference sequence). The ends lost 3 bases at V and 2 bases at J; junction bases unmatched: 3. The length of the CDR3 is 15 residues.

The genes are TRBV7-9 and TRBJ2-3; no clear D. Germline CDR1 reads SEHNR; CDR2 reads FQNEAQ (reference sequence). This CDR3 is 14 amino acids long. V lost 1 base, J lost 2 bases, and 7 bases lay in between. The CDR3 reads CASSLGAITDTQYF. CDR3 coding DNA: TGTGCCAGCAGCTTAGGGGCCATCACAGATACGCAGTATTTT.

The rearrangement links TRBV29-1 to TRBJ2-4, with D perhaps being TRBD1 or TRBD2 (6 bases each). V was clipped by 0 bases and J by 0 bases, with 15 bases between them. CDR3 length equals 17 residues. Per germline, CDR1 SQVTM and CDR2 ANQGSEA. DNA for the CDR3: TGCAGCGTTGAAGAAATGGGACTCAGGGGAGCCAAAAACATTCAGTACTTC. Translation: CSVEEMGLRGAKNIQYF.